The source of this TCR beta chain is a study of T cells in Graves' hyperthyroidism and ophthalmopathy (dated by TCRdb to the late 2010s). A note on the overall study: Peripheral blood was sampled at the time of initial diagnosis, prior to any treatment. To identify TCR V-J signatures that set the groups apart, the researchers used a discovery cohort of 100 patients, made up of 40 to 45 with Graves' ophthalmopathy and about 60 with stable Graves' hyperthyroidism. The study also compared thyroid tissue and blood T-cell repertoires from roughly 6 Graves' hyperthyroidism patients. An independent validation cohort of under 20 hyperthyroidism patients and about 16 patients who later progressed to ophthalmopathy tested prospective prediction of ophthalmopathy. Once sampling was done, hyperthyroidism patients were given methimazole at a starting dose of 30 mg daily, whereas ophthalmopathy patients were given high-dose intravenous methylprednisolone. For training and testing, the approximately 97 patients in the discovery cohort were randomly divided in a 7:3 ratio. The paper describes TCR Vbeta CDR3 sequencing of 120 to 150 peripheral blood samples, made up of 40 to 45 ophthalmopathy patients, around 78 hyperthyroidism patients and roughly 17 progressor patients. The paper's findings and limits, for the study overall: A model built on a 13 V-J signature distinguished ophthalmopathy from stable hyperthyroidism, reaching about 88% sensitivity and around 81% specificity in cross-validation and 80%/75% in testing. Most expanded thyroid clonotypes (frequency above 0.001) were also found in blood, which suggests that blood repertoires may mirror thyroid immune responses. Sample size was not statistically predetermined, and blinding of investigators to group allocation was not performed. In validation, the model predicted progression to ophthalmopathy a median of about 5.9 months before onset, with approximately 71% sensitivity and about 72% specificity.

Stable Graves' hyperthyroidism was defined as the absence of progression to ophthalmopathy over 18 months of follow-up. Hyperthyroidism patients were newly diagnosed, with disease duration under 2 months, and aged 18 to 65 years. Patients with uncontrolled infections, other autoimmune diseases, pregnancy or lactation were excluded. Diagnoses were established on the basis of clinical symptoms, serum thyroxine and TRAb, thyroid ultrasound, and orbital computed tomography. PBMCs were isolated from more than 8 ml of fresh peripheral blood by Ficoll-Paque density gradient centrifugation. Trizol reagent was used to extract total RNA, and RNA quality was then checked on an Agilent 2100 Bioanalyzer. The CDR3 spans 16 residues, from the cysteine through the phenylalanine. CDR3 DNA only is kept here, 48 bases in frame from base 1. Clipping removes 6 bases from V and 0 bases from J, with 9 as the unmatched junction base count. Taken from the germline V gene, the CDR1 and CDR2 loops are MGHRA and YSYEKL.

In this sample, this clonotype turned up a few times. Its cognate antigen has yet to be identified. Within one base of it there is no much larger clone, and no base qualities were kept. TCR beta CDR3 regions were amplified from RNA transcripts. For the first round of RT-PCR on the TCR CDR3, the HTBI primer set was used together with the Qiagen OneStep RT-PCR kit. The libraries were constructed in a second round of multiplex PCR and then size-selected and purified. The libraries were sequenced on an Illumina HiSeq2000 using paired-end 100 bp reads. In the source study's methods: SOAPnuke was used to process the raw data, with reads discarded if the reads contained adapters or uncalled bases, had a mean Phred below 15, or lacked an exact constant-primer or identifier match. High-quality paired reads were merged using COPE v1.2.5, and each unique nucleotide sequence was defined as a clonotype. MiTCR v1.1 was used to align the clonotypes against IMGT TRBV, TRBD and TRBJ reference segments. Analysis was restricted to V-J combinations with a frequency above 0.0001, which covered roughly 99% of repertoires. A TCS score was defined as the ratio of F50 (clonal expansion) to E x V (chaos), with BLOSUM62-based TCRdist applied between CDR3 peptides within each V-J. Welch's t-statistics and random forest reduced fewer than 550 V-J features to 13, which were used in a naive Bayes classifier (R e1071). Starting from the raw public reads, TCRdb applied fastp trimming at Q25, assembled clones with MiXCR and retained in-frame beta chains. Rows are unified per CDR3 protein, each entry keeping the most common DNA and genes. The V and J calls come from TCRdb's annotation, not from the publication. The sample table shows about 560,000 distinct CDR3 sequences, and about 15% are seen once. Together, the top ten hold roughly 14% of the sample.

Source material: blood. The TCR comes from a woman aged 40 to 50 with Graves' hyperthyroidism. The rearrangement combines TRBV4-1 with TRBJ1-1; 8 bases in the middle match TRBD1. The CDR3 loop reads CASSRTGSNMNTEAFF. The sequenced DNA is TGCGCCAGCAGTCGGACAGGGAGCAATATGAACACTGAAGCTTTCTTT.